This TCR beta chain was recorded in a study of T cell repertoires in cytomegalovirus infection. Study background: A matching HLA type, together with CMV infection, was signaled by public TCR beta signatures.

In TCRdb, the reads were re-called with MiXCR into one record per CDR3 protein. Of almost 300,000 distinct CDR3 sequences listed, roughly a tenth were seen once; the top ten hold over 2.5%. This clonotype occurred once. Its target is unknown. V was clipped by 4 bases and J by 5 bases, with 14 bases between them. The length of the CDR3 is 13 residues. Germline CDR1 is SQVTM and CDR2 is ANQGSEA. Findings and limits, study-wide: The response measured ex vivo was dominated by TCR beta clonotypes (HLA-C-restricted and CMV-specific). The cumulative frequency of public TCR beta families distinguished individuals who carried CMV together with the relevant HLA.

This receptor was identified in a human donor in good health (CMV status not recorded). Some clones in this sample may be carry-over from other donors' samples. Sequencing was done on a sample of PBMCs. The chain carries TRBV29-1 and TRBJ1-1; D not resolved. The CDR3 protein is CSVAPLSQTEAFF. CDR3 nucleotides: TGCAGCGTTGCCCCGCTATCTCAGACTGAAGCTTTCTTT. Full variable domain (remainder filled in from reference TRBV29-1 and TRBJ1-1): SAVISQKPSRDICQRGTSLTIQCQVDSQVTMMFWYRQQPGQSLTLIATANQGSEATYESGFVIDKFPISRPNLTFSTLTVSNMSPEDSSIYLCSVAPLSQTEAFFGQGTRLTVV.